These 19 T cell receptor beta chains were all obtained from the same sample, sequenced in a study of T cell clonality in common variable immunodeficiency. Generated by immunoSEQ multiplex PCR, the TCRdb table keeps only in-frame clones and is missing some. The sample shows fewer than 55,000 clones, none of them appearing just once. The sample comprised peripheral blood mononuclear cells. Every receptor here comes from a person aged 18 to 70 in good health.

This clone was seen a handful of times. Read coverage stops 3 residues before the CDR3 terminus; the germline J gene supplies the remainder. V gene TRBV19 combines with J gene TRBJ1-6; D is unresolved. The germline gives CDR1 LNHDA, CDR2 SQIVND (reference sequence). The CDR3 extends over 18 amino acids. V shed 5 bases and J shed 0 bases, with 17 bases lying between them. The CDR3 here is CASSSGGFRSSYNSPLHF. The sequenced CDR3 bases are TGTGCCAGTAGTTCGGGTGGATTTAGAAGCTCCTATAATTCACCC.

This clone came up many times. Read coverage stops 3 residues before the CDR3 terminus; the germline J gene supplies the remainder. This sequence joins TRBV7-3 and TRBJ2-3, with a possible D match to TRBD1 (7 bases). The CDR3 contains 16 residues. The V end lost 5 bases, the J end lost 2 bases, and 17 bases lay between the germline ends. The germline gives CDR1 SGHTA, CDR2 FQGTGA. Incomplete CDR3 DNA: TGTGCCAGCAGCCCAGGGGGGCTAGCCATCACAGATACG. Encoded protein: CASSPGGLAITDT. The full CDR3 reads CASSPGGLAITDTQYF.

Regarding this clone: The observed sequence ends 3 residues before the CDR3 terminus, with the missing tail filled in from the germline J gene. The V call is TRBV19, the J call TRBJ1-2, with 7 bases that match TRBD1. The V and J ends lost 7 bases and 4 bases, in that order; junction bases with no gene match: 15. The V gene's germline CDR1 is LNHDA and CDR2 SQIVND (reference sequence). The CDR3 contains 16 residues. The chain's CDR3 is CASIGTATPRSYGYTF. The sequenced part of the CDR3 DNA is TGTGCCAGTATAGGGACAGCTACCCCCAGGAGCTATGGC.

This clone was detected ten times or more. Coverage ceases 3 residues before the CDR3 finishes, and the germline J gene fills in the end. The chain links TRBV20-1 to TRBJ2-2; 10 positions match TRBD2. From germline, CDR1 is DFQATT and CDR2 SNEGSKA (reference sequence). Trimming took 0 bases from V and 7 from J; bases not matched to a gene: 11. The CDR3 extends over 17 amino acids. The CDR3 loop reads CSARDHLAGERNGELFF. The CDR3 bases that were read are TGCAGTGCTAGAGATCATCTAGCGGGAGAAAGGAACGGGGAG.

Many counts were recorded for this clone. Coverage ceases 3 residues before the CDR3 finishes, and the germline J gene fills in the end. The rearrangement links TRBV19 to TRBJ2-1; 7 bases are shared with TRBD2. CDR3 length equals 14 residues. The germline CDR1 and CDR2 sequences are LNHDA and SQIVND (reference sequence). Trimming at V came to 4 bases and at J to 6 bases, leaving 6 bases not matched to a gene. The CDR3 bases that were read are TGTGCCAGTAGTAGAGAAGGACTAGTCAATGAG. Encoded protein: CASSREGLVNE. Given in full, the CDR3 is CASSREGLVNEQFF.

This clone appeared many times. Coverage ceases 3 residues before the CDR3 finishes, and the germline J gene fills in the end. The chain links TRBV5-6 to TRBJ2-3; TRBD2 agrees at 11 bases. The CDR3 consists of 15 residues. J gave up 6 bases and V 2 bases, and 5 bases lay outside the gene matches. Germline V gene lookup returns CDR1 SGHDT and CDR2 YYEEEE. This CDR3 reads CASSLVLAGADTQYF. The covered CDR3 bases are TGTGCCAGCAGCTTAGTACTAGCGGGGGCCGATACG. Full variable domain (remainder filled in from reference TRBV5-6 and TRBJ2-3): DAGVTQSPTHLIKTRGQQVTLRCSPKSGHDTVSWYQQALGQGPQFIFQYYEEEERQRGNFPDRFSGHQFPNYSSELNVNALLLGDSALYLCASSLVLAGADTQYFGPGTRLTVL.

This clone was seen ten or more times. The CDR3 extends 3 residues past the end of the read, so its final part is completed from the germline J gene. The chain carries TRBV10-3 and TRBJ2-7; perhaps TRBD2 as D (6 bases). The germline gives CDR1 ENHRY, CDR2 SYGVKD. The V and J ends lost 0 bases and 6 bases respectively, with 9 bases between them. The CDR3 extends over 13 amino acids. CDR3 bases read: TGTGCCATCAGTGAGTCGGAGGGTAGCGAG. This codes for CAISESEGSE. The whole CDR3 reads CAISESEGSEQYF.

With respect to this clone: The CDR3 is cut off 3 residues early in the read; its end comes from the germline J gene. The V call is TRBV19, the J call TRBJ1-5; TRBD1 aligns across 9 bases. Unmatched junction bases numbered 8, after V lost 4 bases and J lost 4 bases. This CDR3 is built from 16 residues. Looked up from germline, CDR1 is LNHDA and CDR2 is SQIVND (reference sequence). Here the CDR3 reads CASSTLRDRANQPQHF. The part of the CDR3 DNA that was read is TGTGCCAGTAGTACTCTCCGGGACAGGGCTAATCAGCCC.

This clone was observed at least ten times. The read falls 3 residues short of the CDR3 end, and the missing part is taken from the germline J gene. This chain connects TRBV30 to TRBJ1-6; 10 nucleotides align to TRBD1. Germline V gene lookup returns CDR1 GTSNPN and CDR2 SVGIG (reference sequence). The CDR3 is 15 amino acids. The V gene end was trimmed by 3 bases and the J gene end by 8 bases; junction bases not matched to a gene: 7. The chain's CDR3 is CAWRPSGTGDSPLHF. Partial CDR3 DNA: TGTGCCTGGAGACCCTCCGGGACAGGGGATTCACCC.

This clone has at least ten counts. The read ends 3 residues early relative to the CDR3; the germline J gene fills the gap. The chain combines TRBV30 with TRBJ1-2, with D possibly being TRBD1 (5 bases). The ends were cut back, 0 bases at V and 4 bases at J, with 9 bases in the middle. The CDR3 length is 13 residues. Germline loops: CDR1 GTSNPN, CDR2 SVGIG (reference sequence). The CDR3 bases that were read are TGTGCCTGGAGTGTACCGGGGGGCTATGGC. Its protein is CAWSVPGGYG. The entire CDR3 protein is CAWSVPGGYGYTF.

This clone was found many times. The CDR3 end falls 3 residues outside the read, so it is completed with the germline J gene. The chain links TRBV5-5 to TRBJ1-5; the match to TRBD1 covers 8 bases. CDR1 and CDR2 (germline): SGHKS, YYEKEE (reference sequence). Trimming at V came to 4 bases and at J to 5 bases, leaving 2 bases not matched to a gene. The CDR3 has 13 amino acids. The CDR3 loop reads CASSLDRDQPQHF. The CDR3 DNA, read in part, is TGTGCCAGCAGCCTGGACAGGGATCAGCCC.

This clone was recorded many times. The read finishes 3 residues shy of the CDR3 end, and the germline J gene is used to complete it. The rearrangement links TRBV19 to TRBJ2-2; 8 bases are shared with TRBD1. CDR1 and CDR2 from the germline V gene are LNHDA and SQIVND (reference sequence). This CDR3 is built from 15 residues. V was clipped by 8 bases and J by 1 base; unmatched bases: 6. The CDR3 protein is CASWPGTGNTGELFF. The part of the CDR3 DNA that was read is TGTGCCAGTTGGCCCGGGACAGGGAACACCGGGGAG.

This clone was recorded at least ten times. Read sequence stops 3 residues before the CDR3 end, and the germline J gene provides the missing end. The V call is TRBV5-1, the J call TRBJ2-7; TRBD2 aligns across 16 bases. V lost 2 bases and J lost 5; bases outside the gene matches: 10. The CDR3 extends over 18 amino acids. The germline gives CDR1 SGHRS, CDR2 YFSETQ. The sequenced part of the CDR3 DNA is TGCGCCAGCAGCTTCTCTCCAGGGGGACTAGCGGGGGGGCACGAG. It is translated as CASSFSPGGLAGGHE. The CDR3 in full is CASSFSPGGLAGGHEQYF. Full variable domain (outside the CDR3, taken from reference TRBV5-1 and TRBJ2-7): KAGVTQTPRYLIKTRGQQVTLSCSPISGHRSVSWYQQTPGQGLQFLFEYFSETQRNKGNFPGRFSGRQFSNSRSEMNVSTLELGDSALYLCASSFSPGGLAGGHEQYFGPGTRLTVT.

This clone was counted at least ten times. The CDR3 end falls 3 residues outside the read, so it is completed with the germline J gene. V and J are TRBV5-6 and TRBJ1-5, with D possibly being TRBD1 (6 bases). This CDR3 is 13 amino acids long. V shed 1 base and J shed 7 bases, with 9 bases lying between them. CDR1 is SGHDT and CDR2 is YYEEEE in the germline V gene. The CDR3 DNA, read in part, is TGTGCCAGCAGCTTGTACAGGGAGCAGCCC. It yields the protein CASSLYREQP. The complete CDR3 protein is CASSLYREQPQHF.

This clone was detected ten times or more. The read ends 3 residues early relative to the CDR3; the germline J gene fills the gap. The chain recombines TRBV11-2 with TRBJ2-1; D possibly corresponds to TRBD1 (7 bases). The germline CDR1 and CDR2 sequences are SGHAT and FQNNGV. The length of the CDR3 is 15 residues. V was pared by 5 bases and J by 8 bases, with 19 bases between. The CDR3: CASSPGGPLSHEQFF. Partial CDR3 DNA: TGTGCCAGCAGCCCAGGGGGGCCATTGAGCCATGAG.

This clone was detected ten times or more. The read comes to an end 3 residues before the CDR3 does, leaving the germline J gene to fill in the end. The rearrangement uses TRBV19 and TRBJ2-2; 7 bases line up with TRBD2. V gave up 6 bases and J gave up 4 bases; unmatched junction bases: 5. Germline CDR1 LNHDA, CDR2 SQIVND (reference sequence). This CDR3 has 14 residues. Incomplete CDR3 DNA: TGTGCCAGTAGAAGACTAGCATCCACCGGGGAG. It specifies CASRRLASTGE. The complete CDR3 protein is CASRRLASTGELFF.

This clone was counted many times. Coverage ceases 3 residues before the CDR3 finishes, and the germline J gene fills in the end. The chain recombines TRBV29-1 with TRBJ1-1, with D tentatively TRBD1 (5 bases). V lost 6 bases to trimming and J lost 5 bases, with 13 bases between them. The germline V gene has CDR1 SQVTM and CDR2 ANQGSEA. The CDR3 consists of 12 residues. Partial CDR3 DNA: TGCAGCGTGCATAAGACAGAAACTGAA. Protein product: CSVHKTETE. The whole CDR3 protein reads CSVHKTETEAFF. Variable domain in full (rest from reference TRBV29-1 and TRBJ1-1): SAVISQKPSRDICQRGTSLTIQCQVDSQVTMMFWYRQQPGQSLTLIATANQGSEATYESGFVIDKFPISRPNLTFSTLTVSNMSPEDSSIYLCSVHKTETEAFFGQGTRLTVV.

To note about this clone: A read error may account for a junction end that differs from germline. The part of the CDR3 DNA that was read is TGTTCCAGCAGCCCAAACAATCAGCCC. Amino acid sequence: CSSSPNNQP. The full CDR3 is CSSSPNNQPQHF. This chain uses TRBV7-9 with TRBJ1-5; D uncertain. The sequenced fragment ends 3 residues before the CDR3 boundary, so the rest is inferred from the germline J gene. The CDR3 loop spans 12 amino acids. Germline V gives CDR1 SEHNR, CDR2 FQNEAQ (reference sequence).

At least ten counts were recorded for this clone. The CDR3 end falls 3 residues outside the read, so it is completed with the germline J gene. The rearrangement uses TRBV11-2 and TRBJ2-6; D gene ambiguous. CDR1 and CDR2 from the germline V gene are SGHAT and FQNNGV. This CDR3 contains 13 residues. V lost 8 bases, J lost 4 bases, and 9 bases lay in between. This chain's CDR3 is CASGAQGANVLTF. The part of the CDR3 DNA that was read is TGTGCCAGCGGAGCACAGGGGGCCAACGTC. Combining the CDR3 with reference TRBV11-2 and TRBJ2-6 gives the whole variable domain EAGVAQSPRYKIIEKRQSVAFWCNPISGHATLYWYQQILGQGPKLLIQFQNNGVVDDSQLPKDRFSAERLKGVDSTLKIQPAKLEDSAVYLCASGAQGANVLTFGAGSRLTVL.